This note documents a single TCR beta chain sequence. Its antigen is currently not known. The sample holds no much larger clone one base away, and base qualities are not on file. The CDR3 regions of human TCRbeta chains were analyzed by immunosequencing. As for the original processing: Repertoire TCRs were checked for matches against a reference library of SARS-CoV-2-specific TCRs that had been generated using the MIRA antigen-specificity platform. Breadth was defined as the fraction of unique TCRs that were SARS-CoV-2-associated. Depth was defined as the fraction of total T cells that were SARS-CoV-2-associated. Using the MIRA data, each spike-specific TCR was mapped to the spike region that the TCR reacts to and placed in a CD4 or CD8 class. Log10-transformed breadth and depth values were compared by one-way ANOVA with Sidak's multiple comparisons tests. The immuneACCESS repertoire file appears here via TCRdb, limited to in-frame rearrangements. These files lack a portion of the clones; in checked studies, under half of the deficit traces to unresolved V genes, and the cause of the others is not known. D and trimming were read from the DNA, whereas the V and J calls and clone size are those reported in that table. A total of under 200,000 clones appear in this sample, 90% of them only once. More than 1.3% of the sample belongs to the ten largest clones.

The CDR3 holds 15 amino acids from the cysteine to the phenylalanine. Of the read, only the CDR3 DNA is kept; its 45 bases are in frame from base 1. The germline V gene specifies MNHEY as CDR1 and SVGAGI as CDR2. Trimming costs V 0 bases and J 0 bases, and their ends lie 8 bases apart. The sample comes from a study of T cell responses to AZD1222 COVID-19 vaccine (dated by TCRdb to about 2021). Background on the whole study: AZD1222 recipients with second doses at about 4 weeks or about 12 weeks were pooled, because spike-specific TCR depth and breadth did not differ between schedules. Enrollment into the trials was organized by age into subgroups of 18-55, 56-69 and 70-plus years, and those subgroups contained 148, 28 and 57 TCR-sequenced participants, respectively. TCR sequencing covered roughly 230 trial participants: nearly 210 given two doses of AZD1222 and approximately 25 given two doses of MenACWY control vaccine.

The sample's time point label, in plain terms: baseline before first vaccination. Vaccinee samples were obtained from the UK trials COV001 and COV002, which included a single-blind randomized controlled phase 2/3 trial of AZD1222 (ChAdOx1 nCoV-19) in healthy adults. For TCRbeta chain sequencing, PBMC samples from trial participants were taken at day 0 and at day 28 after the second dose. The paper as a whole reports these results and caveats: Reportedly, close to half of the unique spike-specific TCRs recognized epitopes lying outside the regions that are mutated in the B.1.351 and B.1.1.7 variants. The whole spike protein was spanned by vaccine-associated CD4 TCRs, and dominant responses were seen in regions 160-218 and 743-854. Only a handful of AZD1222 recipients were SARS-CoV-2 seropositive at baseline, limiting conclusions about previously exposed vaccinees. A significant rise in spike-specific TCR breadth and depth was observed after two AZD1222 doses relative to day 0 and relative to MenACWY recipients. The 56-69-year group was small, and its depth increase did not reach significance, likely because of low power. Participants were mostly white British, with more females than males. The authors suggested clonal diversity may have been underestimated. Because no day 14 peak-response samples were available, repertoires were characterized only after the peak T cell response.

The sequence was obtained from an adult in good health. This material consisted of peripheral blood, taken on day 0 of AZD1222 vaccination. The rearrangement combines TRBV6-5 with TRBJ2-5; the D gene identity is not certain. The CDR3 has the sequence CASSYSRTHQETQYF. In nucleotides, the sequence is TGTGCCAGCAGTTACTCGAGGACCCACCAAGAGACCCAGTACTTC.